The TCR beta chain described here comes from a study of blood T cell repertoires in COVID-19 (dated by TCRdb to 2018 to 2021). In terms of the full investigation: The collaborator samples originated in the United States, Italy and Spain and spanned the acute and convalescent phases of COVID-19. The prospective study material was composed of cDNA or gDNA derived from T cells, B-cell-depleted T cells, or PBMCs. The dataset comprised deeply sampled blood TCRbeta repertoires from subjects exposed to, actively infected with, or recovered from COVID-19. A freely available public database, intended as a resource for researchers studying the immune response to SARS-CoV-2, is where the repertoires were released. The samples were drawn from two sources: the first 160 participants of the ongoing ImmuneRACE study, and some 1,300 subjects contributed by 6 global collaborators. Sample metadata almost always included a de-identified subject ID, COVID-19 status, age in years and sex. Where available, HLA class I and class II types were obtained from metadata supplied by the sample provider rather than from assay-based typing. Beyond this particular receptor, the publication reports: Clinical and demographic metadata were provided uncurated, with the amount varying by source and participant.

Note on this clone: Its antigen remains undetermined. Qualities for individual bases were not recorded, and no much larger clone is one base off.

At one collaborating source in Seattle, patients were enrolled during active infection and were followed longitudinally through the course of disease. The collaborating institutions used their own protocols to collect whole blood in K2EDTA tubes. For TCRbeta analysis, collaborators shipped samples in one of three forms: frozen whole blood, isolated PBMCs, or DNA extracted from either of those sample types. Based on the germline V gene, the CDR1 and CDR2 sequences are SGHRS and YFSETQ. The CDR3, from cysteine to phenylalanine, totals 17 residues. The CDR3 DNA has 51 bases and is translated from base 1. Trimming leaves V shorter by 1 base and J shorter by 5 bases, with the junction holding 10 bases beyond the gene matches. The immunoSEQ Assay, a bias-controlled multiplex PCR, was used to amplify TCRbeta CDR3 regions from genomic DNA. From the authors' description of their analysis: Within the assay, amplification of reference gene primers was used to estimate how many nucleated cells each sample contained. To quantify the absolute abundance of each unique TCRbeta CDR3 rearrangement, sequence reads were collapsed and filtered. For each sample, productive Simpson clonality was calculated as the square root of Simpson's diversity index over productive rearrangements. TCRdb obtained this table from immuneACCESS and retained in-frame rearrangements with V and J assigned. These tables miss some clones; where compared with another copy, unresolved V genes account for less than half of the shortfall, and the remainder is unexplained. V, J and clone size reflect that table, while D and trimming were determined from the DNA. This sample holds around 300,000 clones; about nine tenths were observed only once. The ten largest clones take up less than 3% of the sample.

Material for sequencing was peripheral blood. The chain employs TRBV5-1 and TRBJ2-2; 8 junctional bases match TRBD2. This TCR was recovered from a woman under 40 with COVID-19, enrolled during active disease. The CDR3 loop reads CASSLLSRASGTGELFF. The DNA sequence follows: TGCGCCAGCAGCTTGCTTTCTAGGGCTAGCGGGACCGGGGAGCTGTTTTTT.